These T cell receptor beta chains were read from a single sample in a study of blood T cell repertoires in COVID-19. TCRdb's table, derived via immunoSEQ multiplex PCR, lists solely in-frame clones and lacks some. Of 200,000 to 250,000 clones listed, 80% to 90% are singletons. Sequenced: PBMCs or T cells enriched from blood (not recorded which). The receptors were sampled from a woman in her forties or fifties in a cohort exposed to, infected with or recovered from COVID-19 (not recorded which). Each CDR3 is given with its conserved first and last residue. Fields, in order: D gene, V gene, J gene, CDR3 length, CDR3 DNA, CDR3 protein. The D gene is left open where the match is weak.

>-|TRBV4-3|TRBJ2-2|14
TGCGCCAGCGCCCAGGGGTGGTGGACCGGGGAGCTGTTTTTT
CASAQGWWTGELFF
>-|TRBV6-2/TRBV6-3|TRBJ1-3|17
TGTGCCAGCAGTTACTCGATGCGGCGGCTCTCTGGAAACACCATATATTTT
CASSYSMRRLSGNTIYF
>-|TRBV2|TRBJ1-6|15
TGTGCCAGCTCACGACAGAGCCGTGGGGAATCACCCCTCCACTTT
CASSRQSRGESPLHF
>-|TRBV5-1|TRBJ1-2|14
TGCGCCAGCAGCTTGGGCGGGGGCGACTATGGCTACACCTTC
CASSLGGGDYGYTF
>-|TRBV11-3|TRBJ1-1|13
TGTGCCAGCGGGCAAGGCATGAACACTGAAGCTTTCTTT
CASGQGMNTEAFF
>TRBD2|TRBV6-5|TRBJ2-7|14
TGTGCCATCGGCCGGGGGGGCACGTTCAACGAGCAGTACTTC
CAIGRGGTFNEQYF
>-|TRBV2|TRBJ1-2|13
TGTGCCAGCAGTGAAGCGCAACTGTGGGGCTACACCTTC
CASSEAQLWGYTF
>-|TRBV7-2|TRBJ2-4|17
TGTGCCAGCAGCTTAGTAGCTGGGGGGGCACACAAAAACATTCAGTACTTC
CASSLVAGGAHKNIQYF
>TRBD1|TRBV10-1|TRBJ2-5|15
TGCGCCAGCAGTGATGCGGGACAGGGGCAAGAGACCCAGTACTTC
CASSDAGQGQETQYF
>TRBD1|TRBV4-2|TRBJ1-5|18
TGTGCCAGCAGCCTCCGGGGACAGGGAGGTGGGAGCAATCAGCCCCAGCATTTT
CASSLRGQGGGSNQPQHF
>-|TRBV7-9|TRBJ1-5|14
TGTGCCGTCGAAAGCGGGTGGGGCAATCAGCCCCAGCATTTT
CAVESGWGNQPQHF
>-|TRBV27|TRBJ2-2|16
TGTGCCAGCAGTTTCATGCGCGGGGCGGGCACCGGGGAGCTGTTTTTT
CASSFMRGAGTGELFF
>-|TRBV4-3|TRBJ1-1|14
TGCGCCAGCAGCCCGTCTCGGGGGGCCGCCACAGCTTTCTTT
CASSPSRGAATAFF
>-|TRBV3-1/TRBV3-2|TRBJ1-1|12
TGTGCCAGCAGCCTTACAGGTTCCGAAGCTTTCTTT
CASSLTGSEAFF
>-|TRBV2|TRBJ1-2|14
TGTGCCAGCAAGAGGGAGGGAGGAAACTATGGCTACACCTTC
CASKREGGNYGYTF
>TRBD1|TRBV7-9|TRBJ1-5|15
TGTGCCAGCAGTCTACAGGGGACCCTCAATCAGCCCCAGCATTTT
CASSLQGTLNQPQHF
>TRBD1|TRBV6-5|TRBJ1-1|13
TGTGCCAGCAGTTATTCAGGGGGCACTGAAGCTTTCTTT
CASSYSGGTEAFF
>TRBD1|TRBV29-1|TRBJ1-4|13
TGCAGCGTTGTAGGGGGCCCTTTGGGGGTGCTGTTTTTT
CSVVGGPLGVLFF
>-|TRBV7-2|TRBJ2-3|15
TGTGCCAGCAGCCTAGTACCCGTTTCACAAGATACGCAGTATTTT
CASSLVPVSQDTQYF
>TRBD1|TRBV5-1|TRBJ2-2|14
TGCGCCAGCAGCTTGGTTAGGGACAGCGGGGAGCTGTTTTTT
CASSLVRDSGELFF
>-|TRBV29-1|TRBJ1-4|12
TGCAGCGGATACACCCCCCGGGAGGAACTGTTTTTT
CSGYTPREELFF
>-|TRBV28|TRBJ1-2|13
TGTGCCAGCAGTAGTCCACAGAGGGGGGGCTACACCTTC
CASSSPQRGGYTF
>-|TRBV4-2|TRBJ2-5|17
TGTGCCAGCAGCCAAGATATGGCTCCGGGGGGCAGGGAGACCCAGTACTTC
CASSQDMAPGGRETQYF
>TRBD1|TRBV7-8|TRBJ1-3|18
TGTGCCAGCAGCTTACAGGCAGGGACAGGGTTGGGAGGAAACACCATATATTTT
CASSLQAGTGLGGNTIYF
>-|TRBV12-3/TRBV12-4|TRBJ1-1|13
TGTGCCAGCAGTTTCACAGCGAACACTGAAGCTTTCTTT
CASSFTANTEAFF
>TRBD1|TRBV6-5|TRBJ1-1|14
TGTGCCAGCAGCCAAACCCGACAGGGAGGTGAAGCTTTCTTT
CASSQTRQGGEAFF
>TRBD2|TRBV28|TRBJ2-3|16
TGTGCCAGCAGTAAGAGGACTAGCGGAAGCACAGATACGCAGTATTTT
CASSKRTSGSTDTQYF
>TRBD2|TRBV5-1|TRBJ2-2|19
TGCGCCAGCAGTCCCGCCGGGGGGGGCGGGAGTGATTACACCGGGGAGCTGTTTTTT
CASSPAGGGGSDYTGELFF